One and the same sample provided the 14 T cell receptor beta chains below, sequenced in a study of control samples from healthy donors and cancer patients (TCRdb year 2020). The receptor library was made with the immunoSEQ multiplex PCR assay. The table was pulled from immuneACCESS by TCRdb, which kept in-frame rearrangements only. Such tables lose some clones; where checked, under half of the loss comes from unresolved V genes, and the rest has no known cause. Counted in this sample were approximately 120,000 clones; 75% to 90% of them appeared once. The top ten clones comprise 17% of the sample. Material: blood. The origin of the receptors is a woman aged 45-60 years in good health.

This chain connects TRBV2 to TRBJ1-1, with D maybe TRBD1 (5 bases). The V gene's germline CDR1 is SNHLY and CDR2 FYNNEI. The CDR3 extends over 13 amino acids. V lost 8 bases to trimming and J lost 3 bases, with 13 bases between them. In DNA, the CDR3 is TGTGCCAGCCGGGGGGATCGGGACACTGAAGCTTTCTTT. This gives the protein CASRGDRDTEAFF. Drawing the rest from reference TRBV2 and TRBJ1-1, the complete variable domain is EPEVTQTPSHQVTQMGQEVILRCVPISNHLYFYWYRQILGQKVEFLVSFYNNEISEKSEIFDDQFSVERPDGSNFTLKIRSTKLEDSAMYFCASRGDRDTEAFFGQGTRLTVV.

The chain couples TRBV12-3 or TRBV12-4 to TRBJ1-1, with 7 bases fitting TRBD1. V shed 7 bases, J shed 7 bases, and the junction held 3 bases outside the gene matches. CDR3 size: 11 residues. The CDR3 coding sequence is TGTGCCAGCAACCACAGGGGTGAAGCTTTCTTT. Translation gives CASNHRGEAFF.

The rearrangement uses TRBV2 and TRBJ1-5; 7 bases are a match to TRBD1. V dropped 1 base and J dropped 8; count of bases not matched to a gene: 5. CDR3 length: 14 residues. Germline V gene sequence: CDR1 SNHLY, CDR2 FYNNEI. The chain's CDR3 is CASSEDRGLEPQHF. The CDR3 DNA is TGTGCCAGCAGTGAAGACAGGGGATTAGAGCCCCAGCATTTT.

V and J are TRBV9 and TRBJ2-6, with TRBD1 matching 8 bases. V was pared by 2 bases and J by 0 bases, with 10 bases of the junction left unmatched. The V gene's germline CDR1 is SGDLS and CDR2 YYNGEE. The CDR3 has 19 residues. CDR3: CASSVRDRPYPSGANVLTF. CDR3 sequence (DNA): TGTGCCAGCAGCGTCCGGGACAGGCCGTACCCCTCTGGGGCCAACGTCCTGACTTTC.

A word on this clone: The same CDR3 also results from other DNA sequences found in this sample. V is TRBV4-1 and J is TRBJ1-5; unclear D gene. Trimming took 0 bases from V and 2 from J, leaving 11 bases between them. This CDR3 region has 16 residues. CDR1 and CDR2 from the germline V gene are MGHRA and YSYEKL. The DNA of the CDR3 is TGCGCCAGCAGCCAAGATGGAGGAATAGGCAATCAGCCCCAGCATTTT. It is translated as CASSQDGGIGNQPQHF.

This clone was recorded only once. The V and J genes are TRBV2 and TRBJ2-2; TRBD1 might be the D (7 bases). This CDR3 contains 13 residues. V gave up 6 bases and J gave up 4 bases, with 9 bases separating them. Per germline, CDR1 SNHLY and CDR2 FYNNEI. Here the CDR3 reads CASRQGGTGELFF. In nucleotides, the CDR3 is TGTGCCAGCAGGCAGGGGGGCACCGGGGAGCTGTTTTTT.

This clone was found a few times. This chain links TRBV7-9 with TRBJ1-1; D remains unclear. The germline gives CDR1 SEHNR, CDR2 FQNEAQ (reference sequence). The CDR3 loop spans 10 amino acids. With 5 bases removed from V and 4 bases from J, the gap between germline ends came to 2 bases. The CDR3 DNA reads TGTGCCAGCAGCACCACTGAAGCTTTCTTT. Translation: CASSTTEAFF.

V and J are TRBV24-1 and TRBJ2-2; possibly TRBD1 or TRBD2 for D (7 bases each). The CDR3 extends over 17 amino acids. Germline lookup yields CDR1 KGHDR and CDR2 SFDVKD. V gave up 6 bases and J gave up 4 bases, with 20 bases separating them. The CDR3 nucleotides read TGTGCCACCAGTCCCCCGGGGAGGGGGCGGTCCACCGGGGAGCTGTTTTTT. It is translated as CATSPPGRGRSTGELFF.

The chain joins TRBV6-5 to TRBJ1-2; a weak D match, TRBD1 (5 bases). The CDR3 has 15 amino acids. From germline, CDR1 is MNHEY and CDR2 SVGAGI. The V and J ends lost 6 bases and 4 bases respectively, with 18 bases between them. The CDR3 spells CASRHDSAGGYGYTF. In DNA form, the CDR3 reads TGTGCCAGCAGGCACGACAGCGCGGGGGGCTATGGCTACACCTTC.

J is TRBJ2-2 and V is TRBV2, with D perhaps TRBD1 (5 bases). The CDR3 contains 13 residues. Germline assignment: CDR1 SNHLY and CDR2 FYNNEI. V lost 5 bases, J lost 5 bases, and 9 bases lay in between. For the CDR3, the DNA is TGTGCCAGCAGTATTAGACAGACCGGGGAGCTGTTTTTT. This sequence encodes CASSIRQTGELFF.

The chain has TRBV11-2 and TRBJ2-7; D is undetermined. The CDR3 sequence is 15 residues long. Per germline, CDR1 SGHAT and CDR2 FQNNGV. The V gene lost 0 bases and the J gene lost 2 bases, with 11 bases spanning the gap. The CDR3 DNA follows: TGTGCCAGCAGCTTAGATACCGGCGCTCCCTACGAGCAGTACTTC. Protein sequence: CASSLDTGAPYEQYF. The entire variable domain, with the rest obtained from reference TRBV11-2 and TRBJ2-7, is as follows: EAGVAQSPRYKIIEKRQSVAFWCNPISGHATLYWYQQILGQGPKLLIQFQNNGVVDDSQLPKDRFSAERLKGVDSTLKIQPAKLEDSAVYLCASSLDTGAPYEQYFGPGTRLTVT.

The CDR3, as DNA: TGTGCCAGCAGTCCCGGGGGGTACAATGAGCAGTTCTTC. Amino acids: CASSPGGYNEQFF. The genes are TRBV6-2 or TRBV6-3 and TRBJ2-1; 7 bases map to TRBD2. This CDR3 region has 13 residues. CDR1 and CDR2 from the germline V gene are MNHEY and SVGEGT. V gave up 5 bases and J gave up 4 bases; unmatched junction bases: 2.

The V gene is TRBV6-5, the J gene TRBJ1-1; 9 bases align to TRBD1. This CDR3 spans 13 amino acids. V dropped 2 bases and J dropped 5; count of bases not matched to a gene: 0. Germline V lookup: CDR1 MNHEY, CDR2 SVGAGI. The CDR3 sequence is CASSYGQGTEAFF. DNA for the CDR3: TGTGCCAGCAGTTACGGACAGGGGACTGAAGCTTTCTTT.

This clone was seen just once. This chain connects TRBV29-1 to TRBJ2-3; weak D call: TRBD2 (6 bases). Germline-derived CDR1 and CDR2 are SQVTM and ANQGSEA. The CDR3 spans 14 residues. V was pared by 7 bases and J by 3 bases, with 17 bases between. The chain's CDR3 is CSDTLAIGTDTQYF. DNA of the CDR3: TGCAGCGATACTCTAGCGATTGGTACAGATACGCAGTATTTT.